The 16 T cell receptor beta chains below come from one sample, sequenced in a study of T-cell reconstitution after alpha-beta-depleted transplantation in children (dated by TCRdb to the mid-2010s). Library preparation employed PCR. TCRdb shows the sequencer as Illumina HiSeq 2500. Molecular barcoding was employed in the preparation of TCR libraries, with unique molecular identifiers being used to normalize TCRbeta repertoire quantification. TCRdb reprocessed the public reads (quality trimming at Q25 with fastp, clone calling with MiXCR) and kept in-frame beta chains. Every CDR3 protein is listed once, alongside the most common genes and DNA of its rows. The sample contains 640,000 or so distinct CDR3 sequences, around 17% of them found a single time. Together, the top ten hold over 0.95% of the sample. The sample consisted of PBMCs from the stem cell graft donor, taken from the stem cell graft. The receptors were gathered from a human donor who donated a stem cell graft to a child with acute myeloid leukemia.

As concerns this clonotype: A much more abundant neighbour one base away suggests this may be a read error. The chain uses TRBV12-3 or TRBV12-4 and TRBJ1-4; 7 bases line up with TRBD1. This CDR3 spans 14 amino acids. CDR3 bases: TGTGCCAGCAGCCCCGACAGGGAGGGTGAAAACCTGTTTTTT. This gives the protein CASSPDREGENLFF.

This clonotype was picked up a small number of times. The CDR3 here is CSAPTLLAGGYEQYF. As DNA, the CDR3 is TGCAGTGCTCCCACCCTACTAGCGGGGGGATACGAGCAGTACTTC. This chain connects TRBV20-1 to TRBJ2-7; TRBD2 agrees at 12 bases. This CDR3 comprises 15 residues. J gave up 4 bases and V 5 bases, and 9 bases lay outside the gene matches. Germline CDR1 DFQATT, CDR2 SNEGSKA (reference sequence).

V and J are TRBV9 and TRBJ1-2, with 8 bases matching TRBD1. V lost 3 bases, J lost 6 bases, and 7 bases stayed unmatched. The CDR3 has 14 amino acids. Germline values: CDR1 SGDLS, CDR2 YYNGEE. CDR3 nucleotide sequence: TGTGCCAGCAGCGGACAGGGGTGCCCCCATGGCTACACCTTC. This translates into CASSGQGCPHGYTF.

This clonotype was counted ten times or more. The gene calls are TRBV7-9 and TRBJ1-1, with 7 positions matching TRBD1. CDR1 is SEHNR and CDR2 is FQNEAQ in the germline V gene (reference sequence). J gave up 8 bases and V 5 bases, and 5 bases lay outside the gene matches. CDR3 length equals 12 residues. CDR3 sequence (DNA): TGTGCCAGCAGCACTGAGACAGGGGAAGCTTTCTTT. This encodes CASSTETGEAFF.

This clonotype was detected many times. The V call is TRBV5-1, the J call TRBJ1-1, with D possibly being TRBD1 (6 bases). Germline CDR1 and CDR2: SGHRS and YFSETQ. The CDR3 consists of 15 residues. Trimming removed 2 bases from V and 2 bases from J, with 13 bases in between. The CDR3 nucleotides are TGCGCCAGCAGCTTACTACAGGGAGGTAACACTGAAGCTTTCTTT. It encodes CASSLLQGGNTEAFF. Full variable domain (rest looked up from reference TRBV5-1 and TRBJ1-1): KAGVTQTPRYLIKTRGQQVTLSCSPISGHRSVSWYQQTPGQGLQFLFEYFSETQRNKGNFPGRFSGRQFSNSRSEMNVSTLELGDSALYLCASSLLQGGNTEAFFGQGTRLTVV.

The chain links TRBV4-3 to TRBJ1-4, with D unclear. The CDR3 extends over 16 amino acids. CDR1 is LGHNA, CDR2 YSLEER, per germline. V dropped 0 bases and J dropped 4 bases, with 12 bases sitting between them. The CDR3 coding sequence is TGCGCCAGCAGCCAAGATAGGTGGAGAGTTAATGAAAAACTGTTTTTT. Translation: CASSQDRWRVNEKLFF.

The chain is built from TRBV3-1 and TRBJ1-2, with D unclear. The CDR3 loop spans 13 amino acids. Deletions cut 1 base from V and 3 bases from J, with 6 bases between. Germline CDR1 and CDR2: LGHDT and YNNKEL (reference sequence). The CDR3 protein is CASSQVPHYGYTF. DNA of the CDR3: TGTGCCAGCAGCCAAGTTCCACACTATGGCTACACCTTC.

This clonotype showed up many times. The V and J genes are TRBV24-1 and TRBJ1-2; D not resolved. Germline CDR1 reads KGHDR; CDR2 reads SFDVKD. Deletions cut 1 base from V and 8 bases from J, with 7 bases between. The CDR3 spans 12 residues. As DNA, the CDR3 is TGTGCCACCAGTGATTTCCTTCGAGGCTACACCTTC. It encodes CATSDFLRGYTF.

This clonotype has ten or more counts. The chain uses TRBV5-6 and TRBJ2-4; D is perhaps TRBD2 (7 bases). The germline V gene has CDR1 SGHDT and CDR2 YYEEEE. The CDR3 sequence is 16 residues long. The ends were cut back, 4 bases at V and 3 bases at J, with 17 bases in the middle. This chain's CDR3 is CASSGEGGGGKNIQYF. The DNA for the CDR3 is TGTGCCAGCAGCGGTGAAGGGGGAGGGGGCAAAAACATTCAGTACTTC.

This clonotype was seen many times. This chain joins TRBV20-1 and TRBJ2-1; D might be TRBD2 (6 bases). The CDR3 length is 13 residues. The ends were cut back, 4 bases at V and 3 bases at J, with 10 bases in the middle. Looked up from germline, CDR1 is DFQATT and CDR2 is SNEGSKA (reference sequence). The CDR3 here is CSAKGLGYNEQFF. CDR3 coding DNA: TGCAGTGCTAAGGGACTGGGCTACAATGAGCAGTTCTTC.

This chain links TRBV25-1 with TRBJ2-3; D is possibly TRBD2 (7 bases). The V end was cut by 0 bases, the J end by 4 bases, with 14 bases between. This CDR3 region has 16 residues. Germline loops: CDR1 MGHDK, CDR2 SYGVNS. CDR3 amino acids: CASSEYRGGKADTQYF. The CDR3 DNA reads TGTGCCAGCAGTGAATATAGGGGGGGCAAGGCAGATACGCAGTATTTT.

The V gene is TRBV7-8, the J gene TRBJ1-5; tentatively, D is TRBD1 (5 bases). Per the germline V gene, CDR1 is SGHVS and CDR2 is FQNEAQ. V shed 2 bases and J shed 1 base, with 12 bases lying between them. The CDR3 is 16 amino acids. CDR3 DNA sequence: TGTGCCAGCAGCTTAAACGCAGGGATAAGCAATCAGCCCCAGCATTTT. Translation: CASSLNAGISNQPQHF. The entire variable domain, with the rest obtained from reference TRBV7-8 and TRBJ1-5, is as follows: GAGVSQSPRYKVAKRGQDVALRCDPISGHVSLFWYQQALGQGPEFLTYFQNEAQLDKSGLPSDRFFAERPEGSVSTLKIQRTQQEDSAVYLCASSLNAGISNQPQHFGDGTRLSIL.

In this sample, this clonotype turned up many times. The chain employs TRBV20-1 and TRBJ1-5, with a tentative D call TRBD1 (5 bases). Trimming cost V 2 bases and J 0 bases, with 14 bases left between them. Germline V gene sequence: CDR1 DFQATT, CDR2 SNEGSKA (reference sequence). The CDR3 loop spans 16 amino acids. The CDR3 is CSARSGALYSNQPQHF. The DNA of the CDR3 is TGCAGTGCTAGATCCGGGGCCCTTTATAGCAATCAGCCCCAGCATTTT.

The chain combines TRBV20-1 with TRBJ2-1; possible D gene TRBD1, 6 bases. V lost 5 bases and J 0 bases, leaving 14 bases between the germline ends. Germline CDR1 is DFQATT and CDR2 is SNEGSKA (reference sequence). The CDR3 is 15 amino acids. CDR3 nucleotides: TGCAGTGCTGCCACAGGGTCCCCCTCCTACAATGAGCAGTTCTTC. Its translation is CSAATGSPSYNEQFF.

V usage is TRBV12-3 or TRBV12-4 and J usage is TRBJ2-1, with 10 bases matching TRBD2. The CDR3 extends over 15 amino acids. V was pared by 6 bases and J by 8 bases, with 10 bases of the junction left unmatched. CDR3 amino acids: CASSLGLAAGDEQFF. In DNA form, the CDR3 reads TGTGCCAGCAGCCTAGGACTAGCGGCTGGCGATGAGCAGTTCTTC.

This clonotype was observed at least ten times. The junction differs from germline at one of its ends, possibly a read error. The rearrangement links TRBV11-2 to TRBJ2-7; a possible D gene is TRBD1 (6 bases). The germline CDR1 and CDR2 sequences are SGHAT and FQNNGV. The CDR3 is made up of 14 amino acids. This CDR3 is CASSLGRGTYEQYF. CDR3 DNA sequence: TGTGCCAGCAGTTTAGGTAGAGGGACATACGAGCAGTACTTC. Combining the CDR3 with reference TRBV11-2 and TRBJ2-7 gives the whole variable domain EAGVAQSPRYKIIEKRQSVAFWCNPISGHATLYWYQQILGQGPKLLIQFQNNGVVDDSQLPKDRFSAERLKGVDSTLKIQPAKLEDSAVYLCASSLGRGTYEQYFGPGTRLTVT.